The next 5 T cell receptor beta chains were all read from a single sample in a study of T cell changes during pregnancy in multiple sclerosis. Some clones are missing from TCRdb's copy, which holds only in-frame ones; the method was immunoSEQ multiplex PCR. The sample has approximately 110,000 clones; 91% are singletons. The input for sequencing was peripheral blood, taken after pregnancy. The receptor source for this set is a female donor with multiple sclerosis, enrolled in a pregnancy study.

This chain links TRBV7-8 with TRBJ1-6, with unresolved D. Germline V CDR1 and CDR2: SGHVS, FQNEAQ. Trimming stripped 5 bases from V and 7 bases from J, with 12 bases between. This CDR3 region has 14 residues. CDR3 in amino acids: CASSPPPRNSPLHF. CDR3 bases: TGTGCCAGCAGCCCGCCCCCGCGGAATTCACCCCTCCACTTT.

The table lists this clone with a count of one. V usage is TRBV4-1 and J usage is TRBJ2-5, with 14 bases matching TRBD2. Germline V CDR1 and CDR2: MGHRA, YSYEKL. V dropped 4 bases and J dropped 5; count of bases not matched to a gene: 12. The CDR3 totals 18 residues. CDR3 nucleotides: TGCGCCAGCAGCCGAGGAGGACTAGCGGGGGGCGCCCGGGAGACCCAGTACTTC. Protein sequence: CASSRGGLAGGARETQYF.

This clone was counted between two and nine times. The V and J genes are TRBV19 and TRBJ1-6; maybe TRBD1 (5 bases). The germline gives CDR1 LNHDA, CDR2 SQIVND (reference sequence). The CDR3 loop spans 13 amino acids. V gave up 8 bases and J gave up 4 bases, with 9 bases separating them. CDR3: CASAREYNSPLHF. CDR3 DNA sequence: TGTGCCAGTGCCAGGGAATATAATTCACCCCTCCACTTT.

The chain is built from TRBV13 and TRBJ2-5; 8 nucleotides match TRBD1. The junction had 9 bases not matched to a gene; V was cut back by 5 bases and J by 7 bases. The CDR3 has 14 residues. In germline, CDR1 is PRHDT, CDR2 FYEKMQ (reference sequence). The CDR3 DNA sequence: TGTGCCAGCAGCCTGGGACAGGCCAAGTGGACCCAGTACTTC. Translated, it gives CASSLGQAKWTQYF.

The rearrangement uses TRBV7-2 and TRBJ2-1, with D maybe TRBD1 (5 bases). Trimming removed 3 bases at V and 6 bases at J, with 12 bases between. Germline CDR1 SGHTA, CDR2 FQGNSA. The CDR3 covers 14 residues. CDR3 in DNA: TGTGCCAGCAGCTTCCGGATGACAGTCAATGAGCAGTTCTTC. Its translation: CASSFRMTVNEQFF. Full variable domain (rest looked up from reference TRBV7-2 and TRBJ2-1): GAGVSQSPSNKVTEKGKDVELRCDPISGHTALYWYRQSLGQGLEFLIYFQGNSAPDKSGLPSDRFSAERTGGSVSTLTIQRTQQEDSAVYLCASSFRMTVNEQFFGPGTRLTVL.